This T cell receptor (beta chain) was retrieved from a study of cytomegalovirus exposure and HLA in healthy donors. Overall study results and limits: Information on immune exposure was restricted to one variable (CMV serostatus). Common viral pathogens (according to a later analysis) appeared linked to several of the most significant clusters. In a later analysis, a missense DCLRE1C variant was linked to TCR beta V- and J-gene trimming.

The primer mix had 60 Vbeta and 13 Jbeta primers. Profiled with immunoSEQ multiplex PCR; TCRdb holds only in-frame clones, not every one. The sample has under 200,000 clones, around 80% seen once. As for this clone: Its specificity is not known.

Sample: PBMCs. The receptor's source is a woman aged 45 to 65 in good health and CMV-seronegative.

This chain's CDR3 is CAWRLAGGGETQYF. CDR3 DNA sequence: TGTGCCTGGAGGCTAGCGGGGGGAGGTGAGACCCAGTACTTC. This chain joins TRBV30 and TRBJ2-5; 11 bases are a match to TRBD2. Unmatched junction bases numbered 5, after V lost 3 bases and J lost 5 bases. Germline V gives CDR1 GTSNPN, CDR2 SVGIG (reference sequence). The CDR3 runs 14 residues.